This TCR beta chain is drawn from a study of blood T cell repertoires in COVID-19. Study overall: The study drew acute and convalescent COVID-19 samples from the United States, Italy and Spain. Sources were T cells, B-cell-depleted T cells, or PBMCs; the material itself was cDNA or gDNA.

The CDR3 sequence is 16 residues long. The trim removed 3 bases at V and 5 bases at J, leaving 11 bases unmatched. Germline CDR1 is LGHDT and CDR2 is YNNKEL (reference sequence). Produced via immunoSEQ multiplex PCR; TCRdb's table is partial and in-frame only. The sample has approximately 220,000 clones; roughly 84% are singletons. The V gene is TRBV3-1 (or the pseudogene TRBV3-2), the J gene TRBJ2-5; 8 bases map to TRBD2. The sequenced material came from peripheral blood. The clonotype was recovered from a woman aged 60-70 years who had recovered from COVID-19. CDR3 DNA sequence: TGTGCCAGCAGCCAGCAGTTCGGGGGGGCGCGGGAGACCCAGTACTTC. Translated, it gives CASSQQFGGARETQYF.